This TCR beta chain was sequenced during a study of cytotoxic CD8 clonotypes in ibrutinib-treated CLL. Per germline, CDR1 SGHRS and CDR2 YFSETQ. The CDR3 is made up of 12 amino acids. V was cut by 2 bases and J by 7 bases, with 6 bases left in between. Repertoires were generated with immunoSEQ multiplex PCR, while TCRdb's copy carries only in-frame clones and drops some. The sample lists more than 20,000 clones, under 80% seen once, with 20% to 30% in the top ten. This clone was seen a handful of times. The sample was PBMCs, taken before ibrutinib treatment. The TCR originated in a human donor with chronic lymphocytic leukemia. The chain employs TRBV5-1 and TRBJ2-2; the D is unclear. The CDR3 region is CASSLKNGELFF. The DNA of the CDR3 is TGCGCCAGCAGCTTAAAAAACGGGGAGCTGTTTTTT.